This TCR beta chain appears in the sequencing data of a study of blood T cells in healthy people across ages. This clonotype came up a few times. V shed 5 bases and J 1 base; nucleotides not matched to a gene: 4. Germline lookup yields CDR1 DFQATT and CDR2 SNEGSKA (reference sequence). The CDR3 is 14 residues long. Combining a sample-barcoded 5' primer with a J-beta primer mix, a second PCR ran for about 6 to 12 cycles. TCRdb independently ran MiXCR on the 5' RACE reads; one entry per CDR3 protein. The table has more than 650,000 distinct CDR3 sequences, about 53% seen once. This receptor was obtained from an elderly man in good health. J is TRBJ2-7 and V is TRBV20-1; 11 bases align to TRBD2. Sequenced material: blood. The CDR3 spells CSAGGTSGSYEQYF. DNA of the CDR3: TGCAGTGCTGGCGGGACTAGCGGTTCCTACGAGCAGTACTTC.